A single sample gave rise to the 17 T cell receptor beta chains below, sequenced in a study of early T cells in non-severe SARS-CoV-2 infection. MiXCR was run by TCRdb on the 5' RACE reads, yielding one entry per CDR3 protein. The sample records about 36,000 distinct CDR3 sequences, under 8% being singletons. The specimen was whole blood, collected at baseline. The origin of the receptors is an adult who was a healthcare worker with PCR-confirmed SARS-CoV-2 infection or an uninfected control (not recorded which).

V and J are TRBV3-1 and TRBJ1-3, with D hard to call. The CDR3 totals 12 residues. V lost 3 bases to trimming and J lost 4 bases, with 4 bases between them. Germline CDR1 reads LGHDT; CDR2 reads YNNKEL (reference sequence). Here the CDR3 reads CASSHPGNTIYF. CDR3 nucleotides: TGTGCCAGCAGCCACCCGGGAAACACCATATATTTT.

This clonotype was seen at least ten times. V usage is TRBV7-8 and J usage is TRBJ2-2; D gene uncertain. Germline CDR1 reads SGHVS; CDR2 reads FQNEAQ. The CDR3 length is 14 residues. V dropped 1 base and J dropped 4 bases, with 7 bases sitting between them. CDR3 DNA sequence: TGTGCCAGCAGCTTAGACAGTAGCACCGGGGAGCTGTTTTTT. Translating gives CASSLDSSTGELFF. The full variable domain, rest sourced from reference TRBV7-8 and TRBJ2-2, is GAGVSQSPRYKVAKRGQDVALRCDPISGHVSLFWYQQALGQGPEFLTYFQNEAQLDKSGLPSDRFFAERPEGSVSTLKIQRTQQEDSAVYLCASSLDSSTGELFFGEGSRLTVL.

Ten or more counts support this clonotype. The J gene is TRBJ1-5, the V gene TRBV24-1, with D tentatively TRBD1 (6 bases). There are 15 residues in the CDR3. CDR1 and CDR2 (germline): KGHDR, SFDVKD. V dropped 4 bases and J dropped 5 bases, with 14 bases sitting between them. The CDR3 nucleotides read TGTGCCACCAGTGACCGCCGGGACACCGATCAGCCCCAGCATTTT. Its protein is CATSDRRDTDQPQHF.

The rearrangement links TRBV5-1 to TRBJ2-3; 12 positions match TRBD2. Germline loops: CDR1 SGHRS, CDR2 YFSETQ. With V trimmed by 5 bases and J by 4 bases, 5 bases remained unmatched. This CDR3 contains 15 residues. CDR3 amino acids: CASSFGLAGSDTQYF. The CDR3, as DNA: TGCGCCAGCAGTTTTGGACTAGCGGGATCAGATACGCAGTATTTT.

This rearrangement joins TRBV11-2 to TRBJ2-5, with TRBD2 matching over 13 bases. The V gene end was trimmed by 5 bases and the J gene end by 1 base; junction bases not matched to a gene: 7. The CDR3 spans 17 residues. Germline lookup yields CDR1 SGHAT and CDR2 FQNNGV. The CDR3 reads CASSPGLAGESQETQYF. CDR3 in DNA: TGTGCCAGCAGCCCTGGACTAGCGGGAGAAAGCCAAGAGACCCAGTACTTC.

The chain is built from TRBV29-1 and TRBJ2-3; 11 positions agree with TRBD2. Germline V gene lookup returns CDR1 SQVTM and CDR2 ANQGSEA. After removal of 3 bases from V and 1 base from J, the junction contained 6 bases not matched to a gene. The CDR3 length is 16 residues. CDR3 in amino acids: CSVEKGTSGRTDTQYF. The CDR3 DNA reads TGCAGCGTTGAGAAGGGGACTAGCGGACGCACAGATACGCAGTATTTT.

In its sample, this clonotype was seen a few times. In nucleotides, the CDR3 is TGTGCCAGCGGCATTAGGACAGGCACTAATGAAAAACTGTTTTTT. Encoded protein: CASGIRTGTNEKLFF. The V call is TRBV28, the J call TRBJ1-4, with 7 nucleotides matching TRBD1. This CDR3 is built from 15 residues. Germline CDR1 MDHEN, CDR2 SYDVKM. V was pared by 8 bases and J by 2 bases, with 8 bases of the junction left unmatched. The full variable domain, rest sourced from reference TRBV28 and TRBJ1-4, is DVKVTQSSRYLVKRTGEKVFLECVQDMDHENMFWYRQDPGLGLRLIYFSYDVKMKEKGDIPEGYSVSREKKERFSLILESASTNQTSMYLCASGIRTGTNEKLFFGSGTQLSVL.

The table lists this clonotype with many counts. The chain carries TRBV27 and TRBJ2-7, with 7 bases fitting TRBD2. V lost 0 bases to trimming and J lost 4 bases; unmatched junction nucleotides: 3. CDR1 and CDR2 from the germline V gene are MNHEY and SMNVEV (reference sequence). The CDR3 covers 14 residues. The CDR3 region has the DNA TGTGCCAGCAGTTTATCGGGACTACTTTACGAGCAGTACTTC. Translation: CASSLSGLLYEQYF.

The chain links TRBV11-3 to TRBJ2-3, with TRBD1 identical over 7 bases. J gave up 3 bases and V 6 bases, and 9 bases lay outside the gene matches. CDR3 size: 15 residues. Germline values: CDR1 SGHNT, CDR2 YENEEA. CDR3 nucleotide sequence: TGTGCCAGCAGTCAACAGGGGATGATGACAGATACGCAGTATTTT. It is translated as CASSQQGMMTDTQYF.

At least ten counts were recorded for this clonotype. The chain joins TRBV29-1 to TRBJ1-2, with 9 bases that match TRBD1. CDR3 length: 20 amino acids. Germline-derived CDR1 and CDR2 are SQVTM and ANQGSEA. V trimming: 7 bases; J trimming: 3 bases; junction bases outside the gene matches: 27. The chain's CDR3 is CSAVREGTGGEATYYYGYTF. In DNA form, the CDR3 reads TGCAGCGCCGTAAGGGAAGGAACAGGGGGCGAGGCAACTTACTACTATGGCTACACCTTC.

By frequency in the sample, this clonotype is medium-sized. The V call is TRBV12-3 or TRBV12-4, the J call TRBJ2-1; TRBD2 might be the D (6 bases). V was clipped by 3 bases and J by 9 bases, with 12 bases between them. The CDR3 loop spans 13 amino acids. CDR3 loop: CASSFPLGGEQFF. CDR3 bases: TGTGCCAGCAGTTTCCCCTTGGGGGGTGAGCAGTTCTTC.

This clonotype was seen many times. The chain couples TRBV12-3 or TRBV12-4 to TRBJ1-2, with 12 bases identical to TRBD1. J gave up 7 bases and V 5 bases, and 5 bases lay outside the gene matches. This CDR3 has 14 residues. CDR3 in amino acids: CASSQGQGAFGYTF. DNA of the CDR3: TGTGCCAGCAGTCAGGGACAGGGGGCGTTTGGCTACACCTTC.

This clonotype was counted between two and nine times. In nucleotides, the CDR3 is TGTGCCAGCACCTCCGGGACAGGGGGCGTTGGGGCCAACGTCCTGACTTTC. Residues: CASTSGTGGVGANVLTF. The chain has TRBV9 and TRBJ2-6, with 12 bases aligning to TRBD1. The CDR3 sequence is 17 residues long. CDR1 SGDLS and CDR2 YYNGEE come from the germline V gene. The ends lost 6 bases at V and 3 bases at J; junction bases unmatched: 7.

The chain combines TRBV12-3 or TRBV12-4 with TRBJ2-7; no definite D call. The CDR3 runs to 13 residues. Trimming pared 3 bases from V and 0 bases from J, leaving 6 bases between. The CDR3 coding sequence is TGTGCCAGCAGTTTTCTATTCTCCTACGAGCAGTACTTC. Its protein product is CASSFLFSYEQYF.

This chain connects TRBV4-3 to TRBJ2-1; 9 nucleotides agree with TRBD1. The CDR3 loop spans 14 amino acids. V dropped 5 bases and J dropped 5; count of bases not matched to a gene: 4. Germline V gives CDR1 LGHNA, CDR2 YSLEER. The CDR3: CASSKGQGHNEQFF. CDR3 bases: TGCGCCAGCAGCAAGGGACAGGGCCACAATGAGCAGTTCTTC.

The V call is TRBV4-1, the J call TRBJ2-1; 7 nucleotides align to TRBD2. Unmatched junction bases numbered 3, after V lost 7 bases and J lost 0 bases. Germline V lookup: CDR1 MGHRA, CDR2 YSYEKL. This CDR3 is built from 14 residues. The CDR3, as DNA: TGCGCCAGCAAGCGGGATACCTCCTACAATGAGCAGTTCTTC. The encoded protein is CASKRDTSYNEQFF.

This clonotype was observed many times. The chain is built from TRBV30 and TRBJ1-1, with D unclear. The V gene's germline CDR1 is GTSNPN and CDR2 SVGIG (reference sequence). V was trimmed by 6 bases and J by 3 bases, leaving 8 bases between them. This CDR3 has 11 residues. The CDR3 is CACWGDTEAFF. CDR3 coding DNA: TGTGCCTGCTGGGGAGACACTGAAGCTTTCTTT.